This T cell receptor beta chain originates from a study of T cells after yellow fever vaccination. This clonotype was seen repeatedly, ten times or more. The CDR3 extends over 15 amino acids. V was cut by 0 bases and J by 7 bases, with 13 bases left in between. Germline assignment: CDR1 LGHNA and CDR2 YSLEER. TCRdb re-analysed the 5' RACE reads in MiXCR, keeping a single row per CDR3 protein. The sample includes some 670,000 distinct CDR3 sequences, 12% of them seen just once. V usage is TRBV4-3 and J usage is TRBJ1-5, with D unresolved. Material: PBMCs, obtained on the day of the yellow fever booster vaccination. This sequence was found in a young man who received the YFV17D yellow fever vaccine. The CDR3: CASSQDSGVGQPQHF. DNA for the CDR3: TGCGCCAGCAGCCAAGATTCCGGGGTGGGGCAGCCCCAGCATTTT.